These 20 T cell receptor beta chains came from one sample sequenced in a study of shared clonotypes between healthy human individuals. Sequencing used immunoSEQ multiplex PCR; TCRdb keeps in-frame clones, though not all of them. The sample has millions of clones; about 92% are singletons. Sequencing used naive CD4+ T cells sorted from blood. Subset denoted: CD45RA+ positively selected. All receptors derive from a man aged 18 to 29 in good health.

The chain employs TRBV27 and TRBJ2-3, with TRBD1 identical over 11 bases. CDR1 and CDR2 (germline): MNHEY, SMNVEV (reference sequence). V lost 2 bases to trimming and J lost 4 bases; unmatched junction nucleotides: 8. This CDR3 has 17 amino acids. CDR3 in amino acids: CASSLDAPGQGADTQYF. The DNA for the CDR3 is TGTGCCAGCAGTTTAGACGCCCCGGGACAGGGGGCAGATACGCAGTATTTT.

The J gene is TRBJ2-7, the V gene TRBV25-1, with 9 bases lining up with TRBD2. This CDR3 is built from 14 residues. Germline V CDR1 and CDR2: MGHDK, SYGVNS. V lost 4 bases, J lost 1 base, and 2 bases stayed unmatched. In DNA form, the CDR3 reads TGTGCCAGCAGTGTAGCGGGGGCTTCCTACGAGCAGTACTTC. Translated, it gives CASSVAGASYEQYF.

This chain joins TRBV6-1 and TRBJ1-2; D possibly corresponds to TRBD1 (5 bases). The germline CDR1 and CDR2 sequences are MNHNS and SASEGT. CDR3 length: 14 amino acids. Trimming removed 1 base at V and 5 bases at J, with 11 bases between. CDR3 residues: CASSEVGRVYGYTF. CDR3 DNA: TGTGCCAGCAGTGAAGTTGGCAGGGTGTATGGCTACACCTTC.

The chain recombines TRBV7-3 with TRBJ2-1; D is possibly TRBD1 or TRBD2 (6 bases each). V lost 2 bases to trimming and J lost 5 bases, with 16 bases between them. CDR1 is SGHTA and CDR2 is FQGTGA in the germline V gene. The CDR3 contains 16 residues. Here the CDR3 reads CASSLVGGPGNNEQFF. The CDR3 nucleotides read TGTGCCAGCAGCTTAGTCGGGGGCCCGGGAAACAATGAGCAGTTCTTC. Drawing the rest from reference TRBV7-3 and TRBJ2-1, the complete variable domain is GAGVSQTPSNKVTEKGKYVELRCDPISGHTALYWYRQSLGQGPEFLIYFQGTGAADDSGLPNDRFFAVRPEGSVSTLKIQRTERGDSAVYLCASSLVGGPGNNEQFFGPGTRLTVL.

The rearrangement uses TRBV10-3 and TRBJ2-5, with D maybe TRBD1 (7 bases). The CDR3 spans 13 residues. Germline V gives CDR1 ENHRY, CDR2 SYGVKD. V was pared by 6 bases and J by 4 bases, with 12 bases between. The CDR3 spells CAIRYQGGETQYF. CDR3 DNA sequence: TGTGCCATCAGATATCAGGGGGGAGAGACCCAGTACTTC.

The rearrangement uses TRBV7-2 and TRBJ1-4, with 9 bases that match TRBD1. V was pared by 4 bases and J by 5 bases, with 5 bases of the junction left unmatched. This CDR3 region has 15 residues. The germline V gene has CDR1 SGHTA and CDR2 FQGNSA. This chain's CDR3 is CASSWGGTGNEKLFF. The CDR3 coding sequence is TGTGCCAGCAGCTGGGGGGGGACAGGGAATGAAAAACTGTTTTTT.

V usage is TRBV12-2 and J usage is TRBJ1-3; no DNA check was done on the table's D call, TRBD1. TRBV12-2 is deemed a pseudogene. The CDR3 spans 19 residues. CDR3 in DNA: TGTGCAAGTCGCCCAAATCGTCCGGGACAGAAGCCCTCTGGAAACACCATATATTTT. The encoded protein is CASRPNRPGQKPSGNTIYF.

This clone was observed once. The chain's CDR3 is CASSLGPSHQGRGYGYTF. In DNA, the CDR3 is TGTGCCAGCAGCTTGGGTCCGTCCCATCAGGGGCGGGGGTATGGCTACACCTTC. The chain recombines TRBV5-4 with TRBJ1-2; maybe TRBD1 (6 bases). Deletions cut 0 bases from V and 5 bases from J, with 23 bases between. This CDR3 comprises 18 residues. Germline V CDR1 and CDR2: SGHNT, YYREEE (reference sequence).

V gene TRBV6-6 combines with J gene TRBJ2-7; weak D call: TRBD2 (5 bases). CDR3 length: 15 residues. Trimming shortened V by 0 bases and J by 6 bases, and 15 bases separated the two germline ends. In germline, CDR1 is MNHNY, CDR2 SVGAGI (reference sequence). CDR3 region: CASSYSNTRSSEQYF. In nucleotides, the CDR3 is TGTGCCAGCAGTTACTCTAATACTAGATCAAGCGAGCAGTACTTC.

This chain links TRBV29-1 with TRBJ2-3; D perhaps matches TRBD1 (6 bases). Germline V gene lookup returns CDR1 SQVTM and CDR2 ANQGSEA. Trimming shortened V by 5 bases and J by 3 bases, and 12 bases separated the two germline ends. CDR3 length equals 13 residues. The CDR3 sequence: CSVKAGVTDTQYF. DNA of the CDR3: TGCAGCGTTAAAGCAGGGGTTACAGATACGCAGTATTTT.

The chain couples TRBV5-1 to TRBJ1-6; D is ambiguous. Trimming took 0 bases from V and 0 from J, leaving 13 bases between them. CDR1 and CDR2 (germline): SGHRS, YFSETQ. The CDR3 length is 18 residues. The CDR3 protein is CASSLGTASSSYNSPLHF. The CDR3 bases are TGCGCCAGCAGCTTGGGGACGGCAAGCAGCTCCTATAATTCACCCCTCCACTTT.

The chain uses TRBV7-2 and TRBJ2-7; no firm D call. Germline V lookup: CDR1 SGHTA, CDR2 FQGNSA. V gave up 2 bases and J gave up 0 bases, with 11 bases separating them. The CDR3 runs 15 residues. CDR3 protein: CASSLSGPVSYEQYF. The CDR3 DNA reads TGTGCCAGCAGCTTAAGTGGGCCGGTCTCCTACGAGCAGTACTTC.

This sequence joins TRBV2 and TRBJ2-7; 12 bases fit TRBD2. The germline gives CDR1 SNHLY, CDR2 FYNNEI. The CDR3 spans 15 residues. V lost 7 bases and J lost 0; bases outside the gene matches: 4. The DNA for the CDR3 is TGTGCCAGCAAACAGACTAGCGGGGGCTCCTACGAGCAGTACTTC. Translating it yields CASKQTSGGSYEQYF.

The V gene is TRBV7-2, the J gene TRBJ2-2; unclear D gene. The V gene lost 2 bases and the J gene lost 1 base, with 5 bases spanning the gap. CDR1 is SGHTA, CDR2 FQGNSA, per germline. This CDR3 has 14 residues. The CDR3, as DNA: TGTGCCAGCAGCTTACTTTGGAACACCGGGGAGCTGTTTTTT. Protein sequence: CASSLLWNTGELFF.

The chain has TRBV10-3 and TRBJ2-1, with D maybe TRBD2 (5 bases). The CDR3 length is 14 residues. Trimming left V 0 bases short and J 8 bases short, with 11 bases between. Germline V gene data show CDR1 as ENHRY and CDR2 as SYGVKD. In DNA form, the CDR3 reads TGTGCCATCAGTGAGTCTACTAGTATTGATGAGCAGTTCTTC. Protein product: CAISESTSIDEQFF.

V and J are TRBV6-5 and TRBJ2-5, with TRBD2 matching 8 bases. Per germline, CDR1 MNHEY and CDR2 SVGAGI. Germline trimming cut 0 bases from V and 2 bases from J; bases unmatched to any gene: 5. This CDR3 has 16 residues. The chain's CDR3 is CASSYSASGSQETQYF. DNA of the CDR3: TGTGCCAGCAGTTACTCGGCCAGCGGGAGTCAAGAGACCCAGTACTTC.

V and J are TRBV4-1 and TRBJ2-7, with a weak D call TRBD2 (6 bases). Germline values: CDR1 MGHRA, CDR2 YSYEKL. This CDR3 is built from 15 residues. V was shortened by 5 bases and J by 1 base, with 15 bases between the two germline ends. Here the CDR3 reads CASSESFGGSYEQYF. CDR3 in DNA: TGCGCCAGCAGCGAATCTTTCGGAGGGTCCTACGAGCAGTACTTC.

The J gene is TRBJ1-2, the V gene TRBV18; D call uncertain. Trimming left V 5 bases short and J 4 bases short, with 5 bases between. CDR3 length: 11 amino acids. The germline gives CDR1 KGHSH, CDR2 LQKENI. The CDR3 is CASSASYGYTF. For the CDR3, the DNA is TGTGCCAGCTCAGCCAGCTATGGCTACACCTTC.

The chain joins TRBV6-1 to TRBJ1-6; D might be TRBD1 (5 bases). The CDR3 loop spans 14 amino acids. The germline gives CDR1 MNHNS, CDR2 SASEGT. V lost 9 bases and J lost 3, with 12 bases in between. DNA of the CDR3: TGTGCCAGTTCGGGCAGGGACTATAATTCACCCCTCCACTTT. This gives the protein CASSGRDYNSPLHF.

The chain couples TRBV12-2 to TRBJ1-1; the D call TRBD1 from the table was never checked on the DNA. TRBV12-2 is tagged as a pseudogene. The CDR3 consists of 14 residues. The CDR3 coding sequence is TGTGCAAGGCGGCCGGGACAGAGGAACACTGAAGCTTTCTTT. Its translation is CARRPGQRNTEAFF.